The 13 T cell receptor beta chains below were found in one sample sequenced in a study of vaccination and CD4 T cells after COVID-19. The Oncomine TCR Beta short-read assay was applied to DNA of cultured CD4+ T cells. The source of extracted genomic DNA was cultured CD4+ T cells. TCRdb redid the calling of the PCR reads with MiXCR, one entry per CDR3 protein. The table has over 8,500 distinct CDR3 sequences, around 29% seen once. Treatment given: approximately nine-day PBMC culture with coronavirus spike peptide pools or control peptides (ViraFEST assay). Researchers collected the unexposed donor's CD4+ T cells before the COVID-19 pandemic (2011-2018). The antigens these receptors bind are not known. The specimen was CD4+ T cells from blood, cultured in vitro. These receptors all come from a human donor in good health.

This clonotype was counted only a few times. This sequence joins TRBV27 and TRBJ1-2; D is unresolved. V lost 3 bases and J lost 4, with 21 bases in between. This CDR3 is 17 amino acids long. Germline values: CDR1 MNHEY, CDR2 SMNVEV (reference sequence). The DNA of the CDR3 is TGTGCCAGCAGTTTTAGGACGACCCCATTATATGTCTATGGCTACACCTTC. This encodes CASSFRTTPLYVYGYTF.

CDR3 nucleotides: TGTGCCAGCAGGCCACAGGGGGCCATCGAATCCTACGAGCAGTACTTC. It codes for CASRPQGAIESYEQYF. The chain carries TRBV28 and TRBJ2-7, with 9 bases fitting TRBD1. From germline, CDR1 is MDHEN and CDR2 SYDVKM. The CDR3 sequence is 16 residues long. V shed 6 bases and J 1 base; nucleotides not matched to a gene: 10.

This clonotype was seen more than once but under ten times. V usage is TRBV7-2 and J usage is TRBJ2-1; the match to TRBD2 covers 13 bases. The germline V gene has CDR1 SGHTA and CDR2 FQGNSA. The CDR3 extends over 15 amino acids. The V and J ends lost 5 bases and 6 bases, in that order; junction bases with no gene match: 4. The CDR3 DNA reads as TGTGCCAGCAGCCCAAGACTAGCGGGGGGCAATGAGCAGTTCTTC. Translated, it gives CASSPRLAGGNEQFF.

This clonotype appeared a few times. The CDR3 DNA reads TGTGCCAGCAGCCGACAGGGGCGCGGCACAGATACGCAGTATTTT. Translated, it gives CASSRQGRGTDTQYF. The gene calls are TRBV11-2 and TRBJ2-3; TRBD1 aligns across 8 bases. CDR1 and CDR2 from the germline V gene are SGHAT and FQNNGV. J gave up 1 base and V 5 bases, and 5 bases lay outside the gene matches. The CDR3 has 15 amino acids.

This clonotype occurred a few times. Here the CDR3 reads CASSRGLATDTQYF. CDR3 DNA: TGTGCCAGCAGTCGCGGGCTGGCCACAGATACGCAGTATTTT. The chain recombines TRBV6-1 with TRBJ2-3; perhaps TRBD2 as D (5 bases). Germline V gene data show CDR1 as MNHNS and CDR2 as SASEGT. Trimming pared 5 bases from V and 2 bases from J, leaving 11 bases between. This CDR3 contains 14 residues.

The chain employs TRBV28 and TRBJ2-3, with D uncertain. The CDR3 loop spans 14 amino acids. With 2 bases removed from V and 3 bases from J, the gap between germline ends came to 9 bases. Germline CDR1 MDHEN, CDR2 SYDVKM. Here the CDR3 reads CASSLDTDTDTQYF. The CDR3 nucleotides read TGTGCCAGCAGTTTAGACACGGATACAGATACGCAGTATTTT.

V gene TRBV25-1 combines with J gene TRBJ2-7, with D maybe TRBD2 (6 bases). Germline assignment: CDR1 MGHDK and CDR2 SYGVNS. The CDR3 spans 12 residues. V was pared by 2 bases and J by 4 bases, with 6 bases between. For the CDR3, the DNA is TGTGCCAGCAGTGAAGCGGGGTACGAGCAGTACTTC. Protein sequence: CASSEAGYEQYF.

This clonotype came up a few times. The chain joins TRBV28 to TRBJ1-6; D gene unclear. V lost 6 bases to trimming and J lost 2 bases, with 11 bases between them. This CDR3 contains 15 residues. CDR1 and CDR2 from the germline V gene are MDHEN and SYDVKM. The CDR3 here is CASRSIQPYNSPLHF. The CDR3 coding sequence is TGTGCCAGCAGGTCAATTCAGCCCTATAATTCACCCCTCCACTTT.

The chain uses TRBV4-1 and TRBJ1-5; D remains unclear. Germline CDR1 reads MGHRA; CDR2 reads YSYEKL. V was shortened by 1 base and J by 4 bases, with 8 bases between the two germline ends. CDR3 length equals 14 residues. CDR3 in DNA: TGCGCCAGCAGCCAAGTAATGCTAAATCAGCCCCAGCATTTT. This encodes CASSQVMLNQPQHF.

This chain connects TRBV20-1 to TRBJ2-1, with D unresolved. This CDR3 comprises 14 residues. V was clipped by 2 bases and J by 1 base, with 9 bases between them. From germline, CDR1 is DFQATT and CDR2 SNEGSKA (reference sequence). CDR3 sequence (DNA): TGCAGTGCTAGACGAGGTGAATCCTACAATGAGCAGTTCTTC. Amino acids: CSARRGESYNEQFF.

In this sample, this clonotype turned up a few times. This chain uses TRBV19 with TRBJ1-2, with a weak D call TRBD1 (5 bases). V gave up 7 bases and J gave up 4 bases, with 13 bases separating them. Looked up from germline, CDR1 is LNHDA and CDR2 is SQIVND (reference sequence). The CDR3 runs 13 residues. The CDR3 DNA reads as TGTGCCAGTATGGGGAGGGGCAGCTATGGCTACACCTTC. The encoded protein is CASMGRGSYGYTF.

This clonotype turned up a few times. The chain combines TRBV20-1 with TRBJ2-7, with 9 bases lining up with TRBD1. V was pared by 6 bases and J by 2 bases, with 17 bases of the junction left unmatched. Germline CDR1 DFQATT, CDR2 SNEGSKA (reference sequence). The CDR3 is 17 residues long. CDR3 sequence reads: CSADLLGGQGTAYEQYF. The CDR3 DNA reads TGCAGTGCCGATCTACTTGGGGGACAGGGTACGGCCTACGAGCAGTACTTC.

This clonotype was seen only a few times. The chain carries TRBV7-2 and TRBJ2-3, with no clear D. The CDR3 runs to 13 residues. Trimming shortened V by 5 bases and J by 10 bases, and 16 bases separated the two germline ends. Germline CDR1 reads SGHTA; CDR2 reads FQGNSA. The CDR3 here is CASSPGVVGAQYF. CDR3 DNA sequence: TGTGCCAGCAGCCCAGGCGTTGTCGGCGCGCAGTATTTT.